This paragraph covers one T cell receptor (beta chain) sequence. TCRdb reprocessed the 5' RACE reads and stores each CDR3 protein as one record, lacking DNA. The sample table includes more than 400,000 distinct CDR3 sequences. Germline-derived CDR1 and CDR2 are SGHKS and YYEKEE (reference sequence). The CDR3 runs 13 residues. The sample originates from a study of T cells expressing NK-cell markers. Turning to the study itself: Repertoires of TCR beta were obtained from T cells sorted as CD3+CD56+NKG2C+, CD3+CD56+NKG2C- and CD3+CD56-NKG2C+.

The chain combines TRBV5-5 with TRBJ2-1; no DNA is available, so the TRBD1 call from TCRdb remains unchecked. This TCR was recovered from a woman between 18 and 75 years old in good health. Sequenced input: blood T cells: a sorted CD56 or NKG2C T cell subset, CD4+ or CD8+ T cells, or bulk PBMC T cells (not recorded which). The CDR3 spells CASTPAGFNEQFF.